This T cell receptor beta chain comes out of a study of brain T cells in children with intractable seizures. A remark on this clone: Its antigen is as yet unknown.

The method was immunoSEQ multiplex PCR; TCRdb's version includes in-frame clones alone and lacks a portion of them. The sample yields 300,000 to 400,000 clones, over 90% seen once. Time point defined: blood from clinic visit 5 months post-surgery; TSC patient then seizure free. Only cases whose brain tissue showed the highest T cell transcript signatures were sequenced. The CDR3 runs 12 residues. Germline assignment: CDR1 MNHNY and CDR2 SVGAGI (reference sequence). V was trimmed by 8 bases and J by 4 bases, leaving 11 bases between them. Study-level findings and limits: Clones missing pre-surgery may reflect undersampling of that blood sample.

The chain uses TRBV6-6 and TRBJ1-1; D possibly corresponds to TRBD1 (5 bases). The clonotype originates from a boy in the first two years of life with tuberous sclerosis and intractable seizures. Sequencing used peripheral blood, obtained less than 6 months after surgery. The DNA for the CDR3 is TGTGCCAGCGCCCAGGGACCCACTGAAGCTTTCTTT. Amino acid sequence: CASAQGPTEAFF.